This T cell receptor beta chain emerged from a study of identical twins. Donors uniformly comprised healthy Caucasians. This clonotype has at least ten counts. Its antigen is not identified. Germline V gene lookup returns CDR1 MNHNS and CDR2 SASEGT. The CDR3 spans 17 residues. With 6 bases clipped from V and 1 base from J, the junction kept 11 bases outside the gene matches. TCRdb itself ran the 5' RACE reads through MiXCR, one entry per CDR3 protein. This sample carries hundreds of thousands of distinct CDR3 sequences, 7.1% of them seen once, and the ten largest clones take over 1.5%. Study results and limitations: Modelling approaches yielded underestimates of out-of-frame TCR alpha sharing between monozygotic twins. With abundant cord blood beta clonotypes, insertions were fewer; memory repertoires showed no such pattern.

This sample also appeared in a second study, on yellow fever vaccine responses in identical twins. That work states: Vaccine-induced T cell responses in twins were reportedly observed to appear partly convergent, partly personalized.

This sequence originates from a woman between 18 and 29 years old in good health. Sequencing used PBMCs. The V call is TRBV6-1, the J call TRBJ1-3; the match to TRBD1 covers 8 bases. The CDR3 DNA sequence: TGTGCCAGCAGGGGTGACAGGGGTTCCAGATCTGGAAACACCATATATTTT. As protein: CASRGDRGSRSGNTIYF.